The 21 T cell receptor beta chains below come from one sample, sequenced in a study of cytomegalovirus exposure and HLA in healthy donors (dated by TCRdb to about 2017). Libraries were built with the immunoSEQ multiplex PCR assay. For the multiplex PCR, a mixture combining 60 forward primers for TCR Vbeta segments and 13 reverse primers for TCR Jbeta segments was used. TCRdb retrieved this table from immuneACCESS and kept in-frame rearrangements only. Not all clones are present; in checked studies, unresolved V genes account for under half, and no reason is known for the remainder. For this sample the table gives around 130,000 clones, of which over 8% were detected only once. The top ten clonotypes cover 5.5% of the sample. Sequences were obtained from PBMCs. Source of these receptors: a middle-aged man in good health and CMV-seronegative.

CDR3 protein: CASSPTSGDTGELFF. For the CDR3, the DNA is TGTGCCAGTAGCCCGACTAGCGGCGACACCGGGGAGCTGTTTTTT. The chain recombines TRBV19 with TRBJ2-2; 9 positions agree with TRBD2. This CDR3 is 15 amino acids long. V gave up 6 bases and J gave up 3 bases; unmatched junction bases: 5. The V gene's germline CDR1 is LNHDA and CDR2 SQIVND (reference sequence).

In its sample, this clone was seen a few times. The V and J genes are TRBV11-2 and TRBJ2-1, with TRBD2 matching over 11 bases. CDR1 and CDR2 (germline): SGHAT, FQNNGV. The ends lost 5 bases at V and 9 bases at J; junction bases unmatched: 12. The CDR3 sequence is 16 residues long. DNA of the CDR3: TGTGCCAGCAGCCTAAATAGCGGGGGGGCCGGGACTGAGCAGTTCTTC. Translated, it gives CASSLNSGGAGTEQFF.

Only a few counts were recorded for this clone. The J gene is TRBJ2-1, the V gene TRBV14; D might be TRBD1 (6 bases). The V gene's germline CDR1 is SGHDN and CDR2 FVKESK. The germline V and J ends were trimmed by 1 base and 6 bases, with 10 bases remaining between them. The CDR3 consists of 14 residues. The CDR3 sequence is CASSQALGGNEQFF. CDR3 DNA: TGTGCCAGCAGCCAAGCCTTAGGGGGCAATGAGCAGTTCTTC.

There are a few counts of this clone. This chain uses TRBV5-1 with TRBJ2-3; a weak D match, TRBD1 (6 bases). V was pared by 5 bases and J by 5 bases, with 12 bases between. CDR1 and CDR2 from the germline V gene are SGHRS and YFSETQ. The CDR3 extends over 13 amino acids. For the CDR3, the DNA is TGCGCCAGCAGACTAACAGGGCAAGATACGCAGTATTTT. Protein product: CASRLTGQDTQYF.

The chain couples TRBV19 to TRBJ2-7; weak D call: TRBD1 (5 bases). Trimming stripped 8 bases from V and 0 bases from J, with 14 bases between. CDR1 is LNHDA and CDR2 is SQIVND in the germline V gene (reference sequence). The CDR3 runs to 14 residues. CDR3 nucleotide sequence: TGTGCCAGTTCGACAGCCTCCTCCTCCTACGAGCAGTACTTC. Translation: CASSTASSSYEQYF.

The chain links TRBV7-2 to TRBJ1-6, with D perhaps TRBD1 (6 bases). CDR1 and CDR2 from the germline V gene are SGHTA and FQGNSA. Trimming stripped 5 bases from V and 6 bases from J, with 11 bases between. The CDR3 covers 14 residues. The CDR3 DNA is TGTGCCAGCAGCCTCAGGGGTGGTAATTCACCCCTCCACTTT. It specifies CASSLRGGNSPLHF.

This clone has only a few counts. The rearrangement joins TRBV19 to TRBJ2-1, with D tentatively TRBD2 (7 bases). The V gene lost 5 bases and the J gene lost 4 bases, with 18 bases spanning the gap. Germline V CDR1 and CDR2: LNHDA, SQIVND (reference sequence). CDR3 length equals 16 residues. CDR3 nucleotide sequence: TGTGCCAGTAGTCCCGAGGGGGGGGACCTTTACAATGAGCAGTTCTTC. It codes for CASSPEGGDLYNEQFF. Looking up the rest from reference TRBV19 and TRBJ2-1 gives the full variable domain: DGGITQSPKYLFRKEGQNVTLSCEQNLNHDAMYWYRQDPGQGLRLIYYSQIVNDFQKGDIAEGYSVSREKKESFPLTVTSAQKNPTAFYLCASSPEGGDLYNEQFFGPGTRLTVL.

This clone was detected only a few times. V usage is TRBV9 and J usage is TRBJ2-3; D is undetermined. Germline V CDR1 and CDR2: SGDLS, YYNGEE. The CDR3 spans 12 residues. The V end lost 4 bases, the J end lost 3 bases, and 6 bases lay between the germline ends. CDR3 coding DNA: TGTGCCAGCAGCCCCCCTACAGATACGCAGTATTTT. It yields the protein CASSPPTDTQYF.

On this clone itself: An end of the junction differs from the germline gene, which may be a read error. Other DNA sequences in the same sample also yield this CDR3. The V and J genes are TRBV5-6 and TRBJ2-2; D perhaps matches TRBD2 (5 bases). Germline V gene data show CDR1 as SGHDT and CDR2 as YYEEEE. There are 12 residues in the CDR3. The CDR3 DNA follows: TGTGCCAGCAGCTTGGGTGACGGGGAGATGTTTTTC. Amino acids: CASSLGDGEMFF.

This clone showed up just a few times. V and J are TRBV6-1 and TRBJ2-1; D remains unclear. Germline V gene data show CDR1 as MNHNS and CDR2 as SASEGT. CDR3 length: 13 residues. V gave up 4 bases and J gave up 8 bases, with 12 bases separating them. The CDR3 loop is CASSVVRSDEQFF. As DNA, the CDR3 is TGTGCCAGCAGTGTAGTGAGATCGGATGAGCAGTTCTTC.

This clone was observed a few times. V and J are TRBV5-4 and TRBJ2-2; D may be TRBD1 (7 bases). Looked up from germline, CDR1 is SGHNT and CDR2 is YYREEE (reference sequence). The CDR3 is 15 residues long. Trimming removed 4 bases at V and 4 bases at J, with 14 bases between. CDR3 in amino acids: CASSHPGGGTGELFF. The CDR3, as DNA: TGTGCCAGCAGCCATCCAGGGGGAGGCACCGGGGAGCTGTTTTTT. Filled out from reference TRBV5-4 and TRBJ2-2, the complete variable domain reads ETGVTQSPTHLIKTRGQQVTLRCSSQSGHNTVSWYQQALGQGPQFIFQYYREEENGRGNFPPRFSGLQFPNYSSELNVNALELDDSALYLCASSHPGGGTGELFFGEGSRLTVL.

This clone occurred a few times. The chain has TRBV15 and TRBJ1-5, with a possible D match to TRBD1 (6 bases). Per the germline V gene, CDR1 is LNHNV and CDR2 is YYDKDF (reference sequence). The V and J ends lost 6 bases and 4 bases respectively, with 16 bases between them. This CDR3 region has 15 residues. The CDR3 protein is CATRAFQGPNQPQHF. The CDR3 coding sequence is TGTGCCACCAGGGCGTTCCAGGGGCCGAATCAGCCCCAGCATTTT.

The CDR3 nucleotides read TGCGCCAGCAGCTTGGGAACCATGAGCGGGGGGGCCGGTGAGACCCAGTACTTC. This encodes CASSLGTMSGGAGETQYF. The chain uses TRBV5-1 and TRBJ2-5, with 10 nucleotides matching TRBD2. The CDR3 totals 18 residues. Trimming removed 0 bases from V and 5 bases from J; junction bases left unmatched: 13. Germline assignment: CDR1 SGHRS and CDR2 YFSETQ.

The rearrangement links TRBV7-9 to TRBJ2-1; 8 positions agree with TRBD2. CDR1 and CDR2 (germline): SEHNR, FQNEAQ (reference sequence). This CDR3 region has 14 residues. Trimming cost V 2 bases and J 6 bases; bases outside gene matches: 3. For the CDR3, the DNA is TGTGCCAGCAGCTTAATTGGACTAGCCAATGAGCAGTTCTTC. It specifies CASSLIGLANEQFF.

This clone was observed a handful of times. This chain joins TRBV5-4 and TRBJ1-2; D is uncertain. CDR1 is SGHNT, CDR2 YYREEE, per germline (reference sequence). CDR3 length: 13 residues. V was trimmed by 0 bases and J by 4 bases, leaving 7 bases between them. The CDR3 reads CASSLDYTYGYTF. In nucleotides, the CDR3 is TGTGCCAGCAGCTTGGATTACACCTATGGCTACACCTTC. Filled out from reference TRBV5-4 and TRBJ1-2, the complete variable domain reads ETGVTQSPTHLIKTRGQQVTLRCSSQSGHNTVSWYQQALGQGPQFIFQYYREEENGRGNFPPRFSGLQFPNYSSELNVNALELDDSALYLCASSLDYTYGYTFGSGTRLTVV.

The gene calls are TRBV27 and TRBJ2-3; 9 nucleotides line up with TRBD2. V shed 5 bases and J 4 bases; nucleotides not matched to a gene: 7. Per the germline V gene, CDR1 is MNHEY and CDR2 is SMNVEV (reference sequence). CDR3 length equals 15 residues. CDR3 DNA sequence: TGTGCCAGCAGTCCTCGACTAGCGGCCCCAGATACGCAGTATTTT. Protein: CASSPRLAAPDTQYF.

This clone has more than one count but fewer than ten. V usage is TRBV6-1 and J usage is TRBJ1-2; D unclear. With 4 bases removed from V and 3 bases from J, the gap between germline ends came to 9 bases. Germline CDR1 is MNHNS and CDR2 is SASEGT. CDR3 length: 13 residues. The CDR3 loop is CASSVAGYYGYTF. The CDR3, as DNA: TGTGCCAGCAGTGTCGCGGGCTACTATGGCTACACCTTC.

This clone was recorded a few times. The J gene is TRBJ2-3, the V gene TRBV7-3; D may be TRBD1 (6 bases). Germline-derived CDR1 and CDR2 are SGHTA and FQGTGA. Trimming shortened V by 5 bases and J by 6 bases, and 15 bases separated the two germline ends. The CDR3 covers 14 residues. Here the CDR3 DNA reads TGTGCCAGCAGCATGAACAGGGTGTCGGATACGCAGTATTTT. Translation gives CASSMNRVSDTQYF. The whole variable domain, remainder taken from reference TRBV7-3 and TRBJ2-3, is GAGVSQTPSNKVTEKGKYVELRCDPISGHTALYWYRQSLGQGPEFLIYFQGTGAADDSGLPNDRFFAVRPEGSVSTLKIQRTERGDSAVYLCASSMNRVSDTQYFGPGTRLTVL.

This clone was recorded a few times. The J gene is TRBJ1-2, the V gene TRBV29-1; D is perhaps TRBD1 (6 bases). The CDR3 runs to 12 residues. V lost 3 bases, J lost 4 bases, and 9 bases lay in between. CDR1 SQVTM and CDR2 ANQGSEA come from the germline V gene. CDR3 sequence (DNA): TGCAGCGTTGACAGGGGTACCTATGGCTACACCTTC. This gives the protein CSVDRGTYGYTF.

This clone was detected many times. V and J are TRBV7-9 and TRBJ1-1; TRBD1 is a possible D gene (5 bases). Germline CDR1 SEHNR, CDR2 FQNEAQ (reference sequence). CDR3 length: 13 amino acids. V lost 2 bases, J lost 6 bases, and 10 bases lay in between. The CDR3 region has the DNA TGTGCCAGCAGCTTAACGACAGAATCTGAAGCTTTCTTT. Amino acids: CASSLTTESEAFF.

This chain links TRBV30 with TRBJ2-5, with D perhaps matching TRBD2 (5 bases). Trimming left V 3 bases short and J 0 bases short, with 8 bases between. Germline CDR1 and CDR2: GTSNPN and SVGIG (reference sequence). This CDR3 is built from 13 residues. The CDR3 reads CAWSGGYQETQYF. CDR3 in DNA: TGTGCCTGGAGCGGAGGTTACCAAGAGACCCAGTACTTC.